What follows are 15 T cell receptor beta chains derived from one specimen sequenced in a study of blood T cells in healthy people across ages. It was with a sample-barcoded 5' primer and a J-beta primer mix that a second PCR of roughly 7 to 12 cycles was run. TCRdb passed the 5' RACE reads through MiXCR, listing each CDR3 protein once. Of over 950,000 distinct CDR3 sequences listed, just over 50% are singletons. Input material: blood. Every receptor here comes from a woman in her fifties or sixties in good health.

This clonotype was observed a few times. In DNA form, the CDR3 reads TGTGCCAGCAGCAAAAGGGGAGGACTAGCGGGTACAGATACGCAGTATTTT. Translation: CASSKRGGLAGTDTQYF. The chain is built from TRBV7-3 and TRBJ2-3; 11 nucleotides agree with TRBD2. The CDR3 has 17 residues. CDR1 is SGHTA and CDR2 is FQGTGA in the germline V gene. Trimming cost V 5 bases and J 3 bases; bases outside gene matches: 10. Full variable domain (remainder filled in from reference TRBV7-3 and TRBJ2-3): GAGVSQTPSNKVTEKGKYVELRCDPISGHTALYWYRQSLGQGPEFLIYFQGTGAADDSGLPNDRFFAVRPEGSVSTLKIQRTERGDSAVYLCASSKRGGLAGTDTQYFGPGTRLTVL.

The CDR3: CSVDLSGSGYGYTF. The CDR3 region has the DNA TGCAGCGTTGACCTCTCAGGGTCGGGCTATGGCTACACCTTC. This chain connects TRBV29-1 to TRBJ1-2, with D perhaps TRBD1 (5 bases). With 3 bases removed from V and 4 bases from J, the gap between germline ends came to 15 bases. There are 14 residues in the CDR3. Germline V gives CDR1 SQVTM, CDR2 ANQGSEA.

The chain links TRBV28 to TRBJ2-7; a weak D match, TRBD2 (5 bases). TRBJ2-1 explains the end of the DNA better; the J call may be wrong. Germline-derived CDR1 and CDR2 are MDHEN and SYDVKM. The CDR3 sequence is 15 residues long. The CDR3 sequence is CASHLSSGSRNEQFF. CDR3 bases: TGTGCCAGCCACCTATCTAGTGGGAGTCGCAATGAGCAGTTCTTC.

The genes are TRBV27 and TRBJ1-1; TRBD1 matches 7 bases. Germline V gene data show CDR1 as MNHEY and CDR2 as SMNVEV (reference sequence). V lost 2 bases, J lost 3 bases, and 3 bases stayed unmatched. The CDR3 length is 14 residues. This chain's CDR3 is CASSLRGQYTEAFF. The CDR3 coding sequence is TGTGCCAGCAGTTTAAGGGGACAGTACACTGAAGCTTTCTTT.

The V gene is TRBV18, the J gene TRBJ2-7; a possible D gene is TRBD2 (6 bases). With 3 bases removed from V and 7 bases from J, the gap between germline ends came to 19 bases. The CDR3 is 15 amino acids. CDR1 is KGHSH and CDR2 is LQKENI in the germline V gene. CDR3 nucleotides: TGTGCCAGCTCACCCACCCTAGCGTTTGGGCGGGAGCAGTACTTC. The encoded protein is CASSPTLAFGREQYF. Filled out from reference TRBV18 and TRBJ2-7, the complete variable domain reads NAGVMQNPRHLVRRRGQEARLRCSPMKGHSHVYWYRQLPEEGLKFMVYLQKENIIDESGMPKERFSAEFPKEGPSILRIQQVVRGDSAAYFCASSPTLAFGREQYFGPGTRLTVT.

The chain recombines TRBV14 with TRBJ2-5, with D perhaps TRBD1 (6 bases). Trimming took 4 bases from V and 4 from J, leaving 22 bases between them. Germline CDR1 is SGHDN and CDR2 is FVKESK. The CDR3 is 17 amino acids. In nucleotides, the CDR3 is TGTGCCAGCAGCCGGTACCTAGGAGCAGGGGAGCGAGAGACCCAGTACTTC. Amino acid sequence: CASSRYLGAGERETQYF. Drawing the rest from reference TRBV14 and TRBJ2-5, the complete variable domain is EAGVTQFPSHSVIEKGQTVTLRCDPISGHDNLYWYRRVMGKEIKFLLHFVKESKQDESGMPNNRFLAERTGGTYSTLKVQPAELEDSGVYFCASSRYLGAGERETQYFGPGTRLLVL.

This chain joins TRBV6-2 or TRBV6-3 and TRBJ2-4, with D possibly being TRBD1 or TRBD2 (5 bases each). The CDR3 runs 13 residues. Trimming took 2 bases from V and 13 from J, leaving 15 bases between them. Per the germline V gene, CDR1 is MNHEY and CDR2 is SVGEGT. The CDR3: CASSYDMLGEQYF. The CDR3 bases are TGTGCCAGCAGTTACGACATGTTGGGGGAGCAGTACTTC.

This sequence joins TRBV20-1 and TRBJ2-5; D call uncertain. CDR3 size: 16 residues. The V gene's germline CDR1 is DFQATT and CDR2 SNEGSKA (reference sequence). Between the trimmed V and J ends, which lost 2 bases and 7 bases, there was a span of 23 bases. In DNA form, the CDR3 reads TGCAGTGCTAGAAATCCTTCTGAACAGTCTTTGGGGACCCAGTACTTC. Translating it yields CSARNPSEQSLGTQYF.

This rearrangement joins TRBV4-2 to TRBJ2-5, with 12 bases that match TRBD2. The DNA matches TRBJ2-7 better at its end, which makes the J call doubtful. The germline V gene encodes CDR1 LGHNA and CDR2 YNFKEQ. The CDR3 sequence is 15 residues long. CDR3 residues: CASSQRLAGAVEQYF. DNA of the CDR3: TGTGCCAGCAGCCAACGACTAGCGGGAGCTGTCGAGCAGTACTTC.

This chain joins TRBV29-1 and TRBJ2-1; tentatively, D is TRBD2 (6 bases). Deletions cut 0 bases from V and 8 bases from J, with 14 bases between. The CDR3 totals 14 residues. The V gene's germline CDR1 is SQVTM and CDR2 ANQGSEA. The CDR3 DNA sequence: TGCAGCGTTGAAGAGCCCGGGAGTAGGTATGAGCAGTTCTTC. Protein product: CSVEEPGSRYEQFF.

The V call is TRBV10-3, the J call TRBJ1-1; 9 nucleotides match TRBD1. The ends lost 1 base at V and 1 base at J; junction bases unmatched: 7. Germline CDR1 reads ENHRY; CDR2 reads SYGVKD. CDR3 length: 17 amino acids. This chain's CDR3 is CAISEFGTGLGNTEAFF. The DNA of the CDR3 is TGTGCCATCAGTGAGTTTGGGACAGGGCTAGGGAACACTGAAGCTTTCTTT.

In its sample, this clonotype was seen a few times. V and J are TRBV13 and TRBJ2-7; 10 nucleotides match TRBD1. The V and J ends lost 0 bases and 1 base, in that order; junction bases with no gene match: 15. There are 20 residues in the CDR3. CDR1 and CDR2 (germline): PRHDT, FYEKMQ (reference sequence). The DNA of the CDR3 is TGTGCCAGCAGCTTAGGCCTATCCATACCGGGACAGGGGCTTTCCTACGAGCAGTACTTC. Translating gives CASSLGLSIPGQGLSYEQYF.

The V gene is TRBV6-5, the J gene TRBJ2-4; D call uncertain. With the DNA end fitting TRBJ2-7 better, the J assignment may be wrong. CDR3 length: 13 amino acids. Germline lookup yields CDR1 MNHEY and CDR2 SVGAGI. The DNA for the CDR3 is TGTGCCAGCAGAAAGGGCAGAACGGGCGAGCAGTACTTC. Its protein is CASRKGRTGEQYF.

The CDR3 reads CASSRVGDRVEKLFF. DNA for the CDR3: TGCGCCAGCAGCCGCGTAGGGGACAGGGTAGAAAAACTGTTTTTT. J is TRBJ1-4 and V is TRBV4-1; 9 bases match TRBD1. The CDR3 runs to 15 residues. Germline lookup yields CDR1 MGHRA and CDR2 YSYEKL. The V segment lost 4 bases and the J segment 8 bases; nucleotides outside the gene matches: 8.

The gene calls are TRBV2 and TRBJ2-5; 7 bases are a match to TRBD2. The J call may be incorrect, as the DNA end agrees better with TRBJ2-7. The CDR3 is made up of 13 amino acids. Looked up from germline, CDR1 is SNHLY and CDR2 is FYNNEI. CDR3 in amino acids: CASSMGLQDEQYF. DNA for the CDR3: TGTGCCAGCAGTATGGGACTACAGGACGAGCAGTACTTC.